These 13 T cell receptor beta chains came from one sample sequenced in a study of OX40 agonist ivuxolimab in advanced cancers. Assay used: immunoSEQ multiplex PCR; TCRdb lists only in-frame clones, some missing. Of around 39,000 clones in the sample, about 81% were seen once. The material sequenced was CD4+ or CD8+ T cells sorted from blood, taken in a trial of the OX40 agonist ivuxolimab. The origin of the receptors is an adult with an advanced solid tumor such as melanoma, head and neck, liver or kidney cancer.

The chain couples TRBV7-2 to TRBJ2-1, with 10 positions matching TRBD1. The CDR3 has 15 residues. Germline CDR1 and CDR2: SGHTA and FQGNSA. V trimming: 5 bases; J trimming: 9 bases; junction bases outside the gene matches: 10. The DNA for the CDR3 is TGTGCCAGCAGCAGGGGGACAGGGGTGTTTGGTGAGCAGTTCTTC. Encoded protein: CASSRGTGVFGEQFF.

J is TRBJ2-4 and V is TRBV5-1; D possibly matches TRBD1 or TRBD2 (5 bases each). V was clipped by 4 bases and J by 6 bases, with 17 bases between them. CDR1 SGHRS and CDR2 YFSETQ come from the germline V gene. The CDR3 is 15 residues long. The chain's CDR3 is CASSKAGTGRNIQYF. In DNA, the CDR3 is TGCGCCAGCAGCAAGGCCGGGACGGGGAGAAACATTCAGTACTTC. The whole variable domain, remainder taken from reference TRBV5-1 and TRBJ2-4, is KAGVTQTPRYLIKTRGQQVTLSCSPISGHRSVSWYQQTPGQGLQFLFEYFSETQRNKGNFPGRFSGRQFSNSRSEMNVSTLELGDSALYLCASSKAGTGRNIQYFGAGTRLSVL.

This clone came up a few times. The chain joins TRBV7-2 to TRBJ1-6; D is ambiguous. Germline V gene sequence: CDR1 SGHTA, CDR2 FQGNSA. The CDR3 is 16 residues long. Trimming cost V 1 base and J 7 bases, with 14 bases left between them. The CDR3 DNA follows: TGTGCCAGCAGCTTAGTGGGTGGGGTAGGGAATTCACCCCTCCACTTT. As protein: CASSLVGGVGNSPLHF.

The V gene is TRBV28, the J gene TRBJ2-7; 8 bases align to TRBD1. The CDR3 consists of 15 residues. Germline V gene lookup returns CDR1 MDHEN and CDR2 SYDVKM. Trimming removed 2 bases from V and 0 bases from J; junction bases left unmatched: 3. The CDR3 bases are TGTGCCAGCAGTTTAAGTGGGACAGGCTCCTACGAGCAGTACTTC. Amino acids: CASSLSGTGSYEQYF.

V and J are TRBV18 and TRBJ2-5, with 8 bases lining up with TRBD1. The J call may be wrong; the DNA end is better matched by TRBJ2-7. The CDR3 covers 14 residues. Per germline, CDR1 KGHSH and CDR2 LQKENI. The CDR3 is CASSADRGLDEQYF. The CDR3 nucleotides are TGTGCCAGCTCAGCCGACAGGGGTTTGGACGAGCAGTACTTC.

The chain links TRBV5-6 to TRBJ1-1, with D possibly matching TRBD1 (6 bases). V was pared by 4 bases and J by 1 base, with 11 bases between. The CDR3 consists of 14 residues. Germline-derived CDR1 and CDR2 are SGHDT and YYEEEE. The chain's CDR3 is CASSLGTTNTEAFF. For the CDR3, the DNA is TGTGCCAGCAGCCTCGGGACAACGAACACTGAAGCTTTCTTT.

This clone was detected a few times. The J gene is TRBJ2-1, the V gene TRBV12-5; D unresolved. Germline lookup yields CDR1 LGHNT and CDR2 FRNRAP. This CDR3 is built from 19 residues. V was cut by 1 base and J by 0 bases, with 19 bases left in between. CDR3 DNA: TGTGCTAGTGGTTTGGCTCCCCTCCTCGGGCGTAGCTCCTACAATGAGCAGTTCTTC. This gives the protein CASGLAPLLGRSSYNEQFF.

This sequence joins TRBV5-6 and TRBJ2-4; 9 bases are a match to TRBD1. Trimming removed 2 bases from V and 2 bases from J; junction bases left unmatched: 5. CDR1 is SGHDT and CDR2 is YYEEEE in the germline V gene. The CDR3 contains 16 residues. CDR3 nucleotides: TGTGCCAGCAGCTTTAAACAGGGGGCTTCCAAAAACATTCAGTACTTC. Translating gives CASSFKQGASKNIQYF.

This rearrangement joins TRBV19 to TRBJ1-4; D gene ambiguous. V lost 5 bases, J lost 7 bases, and 11 bases lay in between. The length of the CDR3 is 13 residues. In germline, CDR1 is LNHDA, CDR2 SQIVND (reference sequence). CDR3: CASSLQLGEKLFF. For the CDR3, the DNA is TGTGCCAGTAGTCTACAACTCGGTGAAAAACTGTTTTTT.

The gene calls are TRBV28 and TRBJ1-5; D ambiguous. The CDR3 sequence is 13 residues long. Germline V CDR1 and CDR2: MDHEN, SYDVKM. Trimming removed 4 bases from V and 8 bases from J, with 12 bases in between. CDR3 bases: TGTGCCAGCAGTTCCGCCACAAGAGAGCCCCAGCATTTT. This encodes CASSSATREPQHF.

This clone was counted only a few times. CDR3 bases: TGCGCCAGCAGCCCCCAGCCTAGCTCGAACACTGAAGCTTTCTTT. This encodes CASSPQPSSNTEAFF. The chain carries TRBV5-1 and TRBJ1-1; no clear D gene. This CDR3 is built from 15 residues. Trimming shortened V by 4 bases and J by 1 base, and 14 bases separated the two germline ends. Germline CDR1 reads SGHRS; CDR2 reads YFSETQ.

The chain links TRBV5-1 to TRBJ1-4, with D perhaps TRBD1 (6 bases). The germline V and J ends were trimmed by 3 bases and 5 bases, with 11 bases remaining between them. The germline CDR1 and CDR2 sequences are SGHRS and YFSETQ. The CDR3 is 14 residues long. The CDR3 region has the DNA TGCGCCAGCAGCTCCGGGACACGAAATGAAAAACTGTTTTTT. Amino acids: CASSSGTRNEKLFF.

This clone showed up just a few times. This chain joins TRBV7-2 and TRBJ2-1, with TRBD2 matching 7 bases. Germline V CDR1 and CDR2: SGHTA, FQGNSA. Trimming cost V 2 bases and J 5 bases; bases outside gene matches: 9. The CDR3 runs to 16 residues. The CDR3 region has the DNA TGTGCCAGCAGCTTAATCCGGCGGGGGAGACACAATGAGCAGTTCTTC. Protein product: CASSLIRRGRHNEQFF.